These T cell receptor beta chains were read from a single sample in a study of PD-1 blockade in classical Hodgkin lymphoma. The method was immunoSEQ multiplex PCR; TCRdb's version includes in-frame clones alone and lacks a portion of them. The profile covers 27,000 or so clones, with 75% to 90% appearing a single time and more than 2% taken by the ten largest. The sequenced sample was CD4+ T cells from blood, obtained before the fourth cycle of nivolumab. These receptors came from a human donor with classical Hodgkin lymphoma. Each CDR3 is given with its conserved first and last residue. D genes are given only for firm matches. The size field is filled for only some rows; it gives once, few, many or a size class.

V	J	D	size	CDR3	DNA
TRBV27	TRBJ2-2	TRBD2	NA	CASSFTGLAGDTTDTGELFF	TGTGCCAGCAGTTTTACGGGACTAGCGGGAGATACTACGGATACCGGGGAGCTGTTTTTT
TRBV6-5	TRBJ2-7	TRBD1	NA	CASSYDDRGFEQYF	TGTGCCAGCAGTTACGACGACAGGGGCTTCGAGCAGTACTTC
TRBV2	TRBJ1-1	NA	NA	CASSEQGQNTEAFF	TGTGCCAGCAGTGAACAGGGGCAGAACACTGAAGCTTTCTTT
TRBV7-2	TRBJ2-7	TRBD1	NA	CASSTRQGAYEQYF	TGTGCCAGCAGCACGCGACAGGGTGCCTACGAGCAGTACTTC
TRBV6-1	TRBJ2-6	NA	NA	CASSEAHGSSGANVLTF	TGTGCCAGCAGTGAAGCCCACGGCAGCTCTGGGGCCAACGTCCTGACTTTC
TRBV6-5	TRBJ1-5	TRBD1	few	CASSRGTGGNQPQHF	TGTGCCAGCAGCCGAGGGACAGGGGGAAATCAGCCCCAGCATTTT
TRBV5-1	TRBJ2-5	TRBD1	NA	CASSFDRGETQYF	TGCGCCAGCAGTTTTGACAGGGGAGAGACCCAGTACTTC
TRBV6-6	TRBJ2-5	TRBD1	NA	CASRPRGRQETQYF	TGTGCCAGCAGGCCCAGGGGGCGGCAAGAGACCCAGTACTTC
TRBV5-5	TRBJ1-2	TRBD1	once	CASSLDGTGATYGYTF	TGTGCCAGCAGCTTGGATGGGACAGGGGCAACCTATGGCTACACCTTC
TRBV11-3	TRBJ1-3	NA	NA	CASSRRGSRDTIYF	TGTGCCAGCAGTCGCCGAGGGTCCCGGGACACCATATATTTT
TRBV6-5	TRBJ1-3	TRBD1	NA	CASSQLAGQDPTIYF	TGTGCCAGCAGCCAACTCGCGGGACAGGATCCCACCATATATTTT
TRBV10-2	TRBJ2-7	TRBD2	NA	CASRREAGGLYEQYF	TGCGCCAGCAGACGGGAGGCGGGAGGGCTCTACGAGCAGTACTTC
TRBV19	TRBJ2-1	NA	once	CASSGQFYNEQFF	TGTGCCAGTAGCGGACAGTTCTACAATGAGCAGTTCTTC
TRBV5-4	TRBJ2-3	TRBD1	NA	CASSPVGGPADTQYF	TGTGCCAGCAGCCCCGTAGGGGGCCCTGCAGATACGCAGTATTTT
TRBV6-6	TRBJ1-5	NA	NA	CASSYGTGNQPQHF	TGTGCCAGCAGTTACGGTACAGGGAACCAGCCCCAGCATTTT
TRBV10-1	TRBJ2-2	NA	NA	CASSLTGTTNTGELFF	TGCGCCAGCAGTTTGACCGGGACAACGAACACCGGGGAGCTGTTTTTT
TRBV23-1	TRBJ2-7	TRBD1	NA	CASSHLSGQGKYEQYF	TGCGCCAGCAGTCATCTCTCCGGACAGGGGAAGTACGAGCAGTACTTC
TRBV28	TRBJ2-2	TRBD2	NA	CASSLWGLALDLGELFF	TGTGCCAGCAGTTTATGGGGACTAGCGTTAGACCTCGGGGAGCTGTTTTTT
TRBV7-6	TRBJ1-1	NA	NA	CASSPIYESEAFF	TGTGCCAGCAGCCCGATATATGAAAGTGAAGCTTTCTTT
TRBV6-5	TRBJ2-1	TRBD2	NA	CASSEPGGRDNEQFF	TGTGCCAGCAGCGAACCCGGCGGGAGGGATAATGAGCAGTTCTTC
TRBV19	TRBJ1-2	TRBD1	NA	CASLQGTRNFNYGYTF	TGTGCCAGCCTACAGGGGACGAGAAATTTTAACTATGGCTACACCTTC
TRBV5-1	TRBJ2-2	TRBD1	NA	CASSTGTQGVGELFF	TGCGCCAGCAGCACCGGGACCCAGGGGGTCGGGGAGCTGTTTTTT
TRBV6-5	TRBJ1-1	NA	NA	CASSYLGTAENTEAFF	TGTGCCAGCAGTTACTTGGGGACCGCCGAGAACACTGAAGCTTTCTTT
TRBV5-8	TRBJ2-3	NA	NA	CASSLTWGTDTQYF	TGTGCCAGCAGCTTGACGTGGGGTACAGATACGCAGTATTTT
TRBV30	TRBJ1-2	TRBD1	NA	CAWSVLGHPPDRSYGYTF	TGTGCCTGGAGTGTTCTCGGTCATCCCCCGGACAGGTCCTATGGCTACACCTTC
TRBV10-3	TRBJ2-7	NA	NA	CATASGVEQYF	TGTGCCACCGCTTCAGGGGTCGAGCAGTACTTC
TRBV19	TRBJ1-1	TRBD1	NA	CATRTGASNTEAFF	TGTGCCACTCGGACAGGGGCTTCGAACACTGAAGCTTTCTTT
TRBV5-6	TRBJ2-7	NA	NA	CASSLVGYEQYF	TGTGCCAGCAGCTTGGTTGGATACGAGCAGTACTTC
TRBV6-1	TRBJ1-4	TRBD1	NA	CASSERQGAEKLFF	TGTGCCAGCAGTGAACGGCAGGGGGCTGAAAAACTGTTTTTT
TRBV6-1	TRBJ1-2	NA	few	CASSERTDGGYTF	TGTGCCAGCAGTGAACGGACCGACGGTGGCTACACCTTC
TRBV18	TRBJ1-1	NA	once	CASSPQGALNTEAFF	TGTGCCAGCTCACCACAAGGGGCCTTGAACACTGAAGCTTTCTTT
TRBV5-5	TRBJ2-6	NA	NA	CASSLVAGASGANVLTF	TGTGCCAGCAGCTTGGTAGCAGGGGCCTCTGGGGCCAACGTCCTGACTTTC
TRBV11-2	TRBJ1-2	TRBD1	few	CASSLGRGLFHGYTF	TGTGCCAGCAGCTTAGGAAGGGGGCTGTTCCATGGCTACACCTTC
TRBV5-6	TRBJ1-3	NA	NA	CASSFDGRFSGNTIYF	TGTGCCAGCAGCTTCGACGGCCGGTTCTCTGGAAACACCATATATTTT
TRBV19	TRBJ1-2	TRBD1	few	CASSIGGTGNGYTF	TGTGCCAGTAGTATAGGAGGGACAGGGAACGGCTACACCTTC
TRBV20-1	TRBJ1-2	NA	few	CSASEQNGYTF	TGCAGTGCTAGCGAACAAAATGGCTACACCTTC
TRBV2	TRBJ1-1	NA	few	CASSEPPDTEAFF	TGTGCCAGCAGTGAGCCACCGGACACTGAAGCTTTCTTT
TRBV18	TRBJ2-1	TRBD2	NA	CASSPLGGSALGNEQFF	TGTGCCAGCTCACCACTAGGCGGGAGTGCTTTGGGTAATGAGCAGTTCTTC
TRBV5-1	TRBJ2-7	NA	NA	CASSLVGGSTYEQYF	TGCGCCAGCAGCTTGGTAGGAGGTTCTACCTACGAGCAGTACTTC
TRBV18	TRBJ1-1	NA	NA	CASSISGRMNTEAFF	TGTGCCAGCTCAATCTCGGGACGGATGAACACTGAAGCTTTCTTT
TRBV6-5	TRBJ1-3	NA	once	CASSPDSRSGNTIYF	TGTGCCAGCTCCCCGGACAGTCGATCTGGAAACACCATATATTTT
TRBV5-4	TRBJ1-3	NA	NA	CASSLGSNSGNTIYF	TGTGCCAGCAGCTTGGGCTCTAACTCTGGAAACACCATATATTTT
TRBV6-1	TRBJ1-2	NA	NA	CASPGRGNYGYTF	TGTGCCAGCCCAGGAAGGGGGAACTATGGCTACACCTTC
TRBV28	TRBJ1-5	NA	NA	CASSLVHRISNQPQHF	TGTGCCAGCAGTTTAGTACACAGGATATCCAATCAGCCCCAGCATTTT
TRBV7-9	TRBJ1-1	NA	NA	CASSSSGDTEAFF	TGTGCCAGCAGCTCCTCAGGGGACACTGAAGCTTTCTTT
TRBV7-9	TRBJ1-5	NA	NA	CASSLGDYSNQPQHF	TGTGCCAGCAGCTTAGGGGATTATAGCAATCAGCCCCAGCATTTT
TRBV12-5	TRBJ2-1	NA	NA	CASGGGRSSYNEQFF	TGTGCTAGTGGTGGAGGACGAAGCTCCTACAATGAGCAGTTCTTC
TRBV7-6	TRBJ2-1	TRBD2	NA	CASSSDIAGASSYNEQFF	TGTGCCAGCAGCTCCGATATAGCGGGGGCGAGCTCCTACAATGAGCAGTTCTTC
TRBV7-2	TRBJ1-4	NA	NA	CASSLGTVNEKLFF	TGTGCCAGCAGCTTAGGAACAGTTAATGAAAAACTGTTTTTT